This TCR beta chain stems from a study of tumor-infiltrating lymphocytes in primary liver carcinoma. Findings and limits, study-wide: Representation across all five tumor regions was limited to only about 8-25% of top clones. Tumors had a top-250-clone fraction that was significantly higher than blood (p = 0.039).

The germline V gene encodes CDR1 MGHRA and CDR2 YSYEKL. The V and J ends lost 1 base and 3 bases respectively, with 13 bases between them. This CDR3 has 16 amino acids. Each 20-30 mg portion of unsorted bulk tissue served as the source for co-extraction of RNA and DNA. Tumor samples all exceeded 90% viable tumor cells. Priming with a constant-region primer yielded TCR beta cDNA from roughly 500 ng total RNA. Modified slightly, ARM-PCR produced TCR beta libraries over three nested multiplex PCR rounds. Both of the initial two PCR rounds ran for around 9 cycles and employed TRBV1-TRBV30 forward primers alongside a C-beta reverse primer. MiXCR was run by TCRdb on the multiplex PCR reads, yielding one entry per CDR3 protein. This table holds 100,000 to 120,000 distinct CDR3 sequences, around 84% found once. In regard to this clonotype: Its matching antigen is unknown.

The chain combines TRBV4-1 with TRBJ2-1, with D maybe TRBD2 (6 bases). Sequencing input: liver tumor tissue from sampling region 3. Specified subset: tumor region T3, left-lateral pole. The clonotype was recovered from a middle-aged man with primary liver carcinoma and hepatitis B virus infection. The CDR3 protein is CASSQASDGSYNEQFF. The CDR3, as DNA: TGCGCCAGCAGCCAAGCGAGTGACGGGAGCTACAATGAGCAGTTCTTC.